This T cell receptor beta chain derives from a study of shared clonotypes between healthy human individuals. The ends were cut back, 5 bases at V and 5 bases at J, with 6 bases in the middle. Per the germline V gene, CDR1 is MDHEN and CDR2 is SYDVKM. This CDR3 contains 11 residues. CD45RO-negative CD8 cells positively selected for CCR7 made up the naive population, which excluded terminally differentiated effector memory CD45RA+ cells. The deep-level immunoSEQ assay was used. Once extracted for a subset, genomic DNA was divided evenly among several immunoSEQ plates. Repertoires were generated with immunoSEQ multiplex PCR, while TCRdb's copy carries only in-frame clones and drops some. The repertoire holds hundreds of thousands of clones, roughly 98% seen once, with 0.3% in the top ten.

The J gene is TRBJ1-1, the V gene TRBV28; D is uncertain. The sequence came from a man aged 25 to 45 in good health. Material for sequencing was naive CD8+ T cells sorted from blood. The CDR3 DNA reads as TGTGCCAGCAGTGGTCTAACTGAAGCTTTCTTT. Translating it yields CASSGLTEAFF. The entire variable domain, with the rest obtained from reference TRBV28 and TRBJ1-1, is as follows: DVKVTQSSRYLVKRTGEKVFLECVQDMDHENMFWYRQDPGLGLRLIYFSYDVKMKEKGDIPEGYSVSREKKERFSLILESASTNQTSMYLCASSGLTEAFFGQGTRLTVV.